This T cell receptor (beta chain) derives from a study of technical replicates of blood from a few donors. Germline assignment: CDR1 MNHNS and CDR2 SASEGT. The CDR3 is 13 residues long. The V end lost 8 bases, the J end lost 1 base, and 11 bases lay between the germline ends. TCRdb keeps only in-frame clones here, not all; method: immunoSEQ multiplex PCR. The sample contains 75,000 to 95,000 clones, 95% of which appear only once. The source material was T cells isolated from PBMCs. The clonotype originates from a human donor in good health. The V call is TRBV6-1, the J call TRBJ1-1, with a tentative D call TRBD1 (6 bases). Here the CDR3 reads CASGTTGNTEAFF. The CDR3 bases are TGTGCCAGCGGGACGACAGGGAACACTGAAGCTTTCTTT.